Sequencing of this TCR beta chain was carried out in a study of glioma-infiltrating T cells listed by TCRdb under 2016. As for the study more broadly: The study sequenced TCR alpha- and beta-chain repertoires from glioma tissue, from non-neoplastic brain tissue and from matched peripheral blood mononuclear cells. Each tissue-infiltrating repertoire was compared with the same patient's peripheral blood repertoire to measure divergence between tissue and blood T-cell populations. Three low-grade glioma patients, roughly 8 primary glioblastoma patients and three non-glioma patients contributing non-neoplastic brain tissue were included in the paired cohort. Findings and caveats that apply to the study as a whole: The group comparisons were based on small numbers of patients: three non-neoplastic, three low-grade glioma and seven or eight glioblastoma patients. Tissue and blood shared very few CDR3 sequences, a result attributed to high CDR3 diversity and limited sampling. VJ-independent divergence between tissue and blood was below expectation in non-neoplastic patients but above expectation in all gliomas, especially low-grade gliomas.

There are a few counts of this clonotype. The clone's antigen remains unknown. No much larger clone exists at a distance of one base, and base qualities are not known. TCR alpha and beta CDR3 regions were amplified with the iRepertoire nested amplicon-rescue multiplex PCR (arm-PCR) platform from RNA. For one-step reverse transcription and amplification, roughly 90-450 ng of tissue mRNA or PBMC total RNA was used as input. Following bead purification, Illumina adapters were added through a secondary multiplex PCR, and the libraries were then gel-purified between 200 and 400 bp. Demultiplexing relied on internal 6-nucleotide barcodes carried by the libraries. Libraries were sequenced on an Illumina MiSeq with 2x220 or 2x250 nucleotide paired-end reads. In the authors' own workflow: FLASH 1.2.11 was used to merge paired reads, and BWA-MEM then aligned the reads to the GRCh37 human genome before TRA and TRB reads were extracted. An IMGT-derived reference of cassette sequences and CDR3 motifs, with pseudogenes included, was used for V and J assignment. Reads were translated in three frames, and productive CDR3s were defined as those with a C...FGXG motif and no stop codons. Clonotypes were defined as unique combinations of V-J cassette pair and CDR3 amino acid sequence. Hamming distance filtering was applied to reads, with thresholds set by the sequence error rate of each sample in mapped regions. TCRdb itself trimmed the public reads at Q25 with fastp, ran MiXCR and retained productive beta chains. Each CDR3 protein gets just one entry, which takes the most common genes and DNA from the rows behind it. TCRdb, rather than the study authors, made the V and J calls. Here the sample has about 140,000 distinct CDR3 sequences; roughly 43% occur a single time. Over 15% of the sample is in the top ten clones.

Counted from cysteine to phenylalanine, this CDR3 has 18 amino acids. The only DNA kept is the CDR3, 54 bases in frame from the first base. Based on the germline V gene, the CDR1 and CDR2 sequences are MNHNS and SASEGT. The germline V end is reduced by 5 bases and the J end by 6 bases; junction bases left unmatched: 18. The sequencing sample was made of glioma tissue, nonneoplastic brain tissue, or PBMCs (not recorded which). This receptor chain uses TRBV6-1 and TRBJ2-1; 8 central nucleotides agree with TRBD2. The TCR sequence derives from a human donor with low-grade glioma or glioblastoma, undergoing nonglioma brain surgery, or in good health (not recorded which). CDR3 loop: CASSPTPPGLGPLNEQFF. The DNA sequence reads TGTGCCAGCAGTCCCACTCCTCCGGGACTAGGCCCTCTCAATGAGCAGTTCTTC.